This T cell receptor (beta chain) was captured by sequencing in a study of CD8 T cells in Susac syndrome. Notes on the study in general: The study's TCR sequencing and HLA analysis drew on a certain number of individuals. That number was acknowledged as relatively small.

When the RNA was reverse transcribed, random hexamers were used with an input of about 0.5 to 1 ug. Multiplex immunoSEQ PCR targeted 54 Vbeta and 13 Jbeta TCR beta segments. Via MiXCR, TCRdb re-called the immunoSEQ multiplex PCR reads, giving one row per CDR3 protein. This table holds under 550,000 distinct CDR3 sequences, 85% found once. To note about this clonotype: The antigen is unknown.

Sequencing of TCR beta drew on CD8+ and CD4+ T cells from blood. The multiple sclerosis control group was made up of treatment-naive patients with stable or active relapsing-remitting disease. CDR3 size: 14 residues. Germline values: CDR1 MNHEY, CDR2 SVGEGT. Trimming removed 3 bases from V and 2 bases from J, with 8 bases in between. Sequencing was performed on CD8+ T cells from PBMCs. The receptor was isolated from a human donor with multiple sclerosis. The chain recombines TRBV6-2 or TRBV6-3 with TRBJ2-1; TRBD1 is a possible D gene (6 bases). The CDR3 DNA sequence: TGTGCCAGCAGTTATCCAGGGGCCTACAATGAGCAGTTCTTC. Translating it yields CASSYPGAYNEQFF.